A selection of T cell receptor beta chains follows, all from one sample in a study of T cells after yellow fever vaccination. TCRdb redid the calling of the 5' RACE reads with MiXCR, one entry per CDR3 protein. The sample has 250,000 to 350,000 distinct CDR3 sequences; around 7% are singletons. Sequenced here: PBMCs, sampled about 41 days after the first yellow fever vaccination. The receptors come from a man between 18 and 35 years old who received the YFV17D yellow fever vaccine. CDR3s include the opening cysteine and the closing phenylalanine or tryptophan. A D gene is named only where the DNA matches it firmly. Only part of the rows carry a size: once, few, many, or a class if the clone is expanded.

few	TRBV5-1	TRBJ1-1	.	CASSLRGETEAFF	TGCGCCAGCAGCCTTCGGGGGGAAACTGAAGCTTTCTTT
many	TRBV12-3/TRBV12-4	TRBJ1-5	.	CASSFGQPQHF	TGTGCCAGCAGTTTTGGTCAGCCCCAGCATTTT
.	TRBV6-5	TRBJ2-5	TRBD2	CASSKGLVQYF	TGTGCCAGCAGTAAGGGACTAGTCCAGTACTTC
many	TRBV29-1	TRBJ1-3	.	CSVEDMSSGNTIYF	TGCAGCGTTGAAGATATGAGCTCTGGAAACACCATATATTTT
few	TRBV4-1	TRBJ2-1	.	CASSRLRDASSNEQFF	TGCGCCAGCAGCCGACTCCGGGATGCTTCTTCCAATGAGCAGTTCTTC
few	TRBV7-9	TRBJ1-2	TRBD1	CASSWGQGANGYTF	TGTGCCAGCAGCTGGGGACAGGGGGCAAATGGCTACACCTTC
many	TRBV14	TRBJ2-7	.	CASSQAYEQYF	TGTGCCAGCAGCCAAGCCTACGAGCAGTACTTC
few	TRBV20-1	TRBJ2-3	.	CSARDPRQSTDTQYF	TGCAGTGCTAGAGATCCGAGGCAGAGCACAGATACGCAGTATTTT
.	TRBV5-1	TRBJ2-2	.	CASRLLSGELFF	TGCGCCAGCAGATTGTTATCCGGGGAGCTGTTTTTT
.	TRBV3-1	TRBJ1-4	TRBD1	CATWDRGNEKLFF	TGTGCCACCTGGGACAGGGGAAATGAAAAACTGTTTTTT
few	TRBV27	TRBJ2-5	.	CASSLSGLEETQYF	TGTGCCAGCAGTTTATCGGGTTTGGAAGAGACCCAGTACTTC
few	TRBV10-2	TRBJ2-1	TRBD2	CASRQSGGANEQFF	TGCGCCAGCAGGCAAAGCGGGGGGGCCAATGAGCAGTTCTTC
few	TRBV11-3	TRBJ2-3	.	CASSLAARDTQYF	TGTGCCAGCAGCTTAGCGGCGAGGGATACGCAGTATTTT
many	TRBV7-9	TRBJ1-2	.	CASSSVGGRYYGYTF	TGTGCCAGCAGCTCGGTCGGGGGGAGATACTATGGCTACACCTTC
.	TRBV28	TRBJ2-7	TRBD1	CASSFYLPRTGNWEQYF	TGTGCCAGCAGTTTCTACTTACCACGGACAGGGAATTGGGAGCAGTACTTC